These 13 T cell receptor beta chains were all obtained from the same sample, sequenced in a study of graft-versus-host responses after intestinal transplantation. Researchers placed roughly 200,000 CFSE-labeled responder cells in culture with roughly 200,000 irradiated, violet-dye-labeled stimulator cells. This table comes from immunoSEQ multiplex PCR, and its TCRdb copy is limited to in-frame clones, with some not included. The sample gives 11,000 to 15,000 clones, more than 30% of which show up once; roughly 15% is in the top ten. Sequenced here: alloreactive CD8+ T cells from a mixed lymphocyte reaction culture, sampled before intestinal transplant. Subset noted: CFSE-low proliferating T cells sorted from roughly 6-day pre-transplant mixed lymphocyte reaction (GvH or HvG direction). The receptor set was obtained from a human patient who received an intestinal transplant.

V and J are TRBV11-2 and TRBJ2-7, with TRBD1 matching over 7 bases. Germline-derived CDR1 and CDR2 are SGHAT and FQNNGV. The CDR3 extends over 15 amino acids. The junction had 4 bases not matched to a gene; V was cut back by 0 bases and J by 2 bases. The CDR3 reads CASSLEFQGAYEQYF. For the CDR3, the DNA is TGTGCCAGCAGCTTAGAATTTCAGGGGGCCTACGAGCAGTACTTC.

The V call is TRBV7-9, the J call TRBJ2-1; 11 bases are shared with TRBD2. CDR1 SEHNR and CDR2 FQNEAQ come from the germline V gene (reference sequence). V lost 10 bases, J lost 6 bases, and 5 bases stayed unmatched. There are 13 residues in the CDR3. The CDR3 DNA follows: TGTGCCACCCTAGCGGGGGGAGTCAATGAGCAGTTCTTC. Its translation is CATLAGGVNEQFF.

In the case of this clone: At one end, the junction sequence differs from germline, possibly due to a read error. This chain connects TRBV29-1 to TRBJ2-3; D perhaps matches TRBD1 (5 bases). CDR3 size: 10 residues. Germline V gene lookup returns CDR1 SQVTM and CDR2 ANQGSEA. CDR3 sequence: CSAQTGTQYF. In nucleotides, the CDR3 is TGCAGCGCCCAAACAGGTACGCAGTATTTT.

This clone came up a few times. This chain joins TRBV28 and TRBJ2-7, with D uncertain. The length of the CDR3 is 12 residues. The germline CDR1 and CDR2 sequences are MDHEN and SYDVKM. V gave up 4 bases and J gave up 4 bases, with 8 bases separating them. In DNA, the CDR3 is TGTGCCAGCAGTTCCGGGTGGTACGAGCAGTACTTC. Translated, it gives CASSSGWYEQYF.

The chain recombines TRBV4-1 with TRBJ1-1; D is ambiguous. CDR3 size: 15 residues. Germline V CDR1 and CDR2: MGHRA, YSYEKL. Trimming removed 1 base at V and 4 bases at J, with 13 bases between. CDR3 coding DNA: TGCGCCAGCAGCCAAGTGCACAGAGGAGGCACTGAAGCTTTCTTT. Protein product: CASSQVHRGGTEAFF.

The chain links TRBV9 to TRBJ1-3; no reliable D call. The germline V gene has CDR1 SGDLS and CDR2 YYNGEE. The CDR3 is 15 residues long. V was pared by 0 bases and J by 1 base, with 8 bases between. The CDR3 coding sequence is TGTGCCAGCAGCGTAGAAGGAGGGTCTGGAAACACCATATATTTT. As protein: CASSVEGGSGNTIYF.

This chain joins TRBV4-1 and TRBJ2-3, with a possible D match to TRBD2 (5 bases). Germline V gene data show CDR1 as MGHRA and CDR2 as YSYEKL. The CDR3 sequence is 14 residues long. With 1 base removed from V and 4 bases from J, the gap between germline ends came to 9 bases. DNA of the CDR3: TGCGCCAGCAGCCAAGCTGGACTCTCAGATACGCAGTATTTT. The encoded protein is CASSQAGLSDTQYF.

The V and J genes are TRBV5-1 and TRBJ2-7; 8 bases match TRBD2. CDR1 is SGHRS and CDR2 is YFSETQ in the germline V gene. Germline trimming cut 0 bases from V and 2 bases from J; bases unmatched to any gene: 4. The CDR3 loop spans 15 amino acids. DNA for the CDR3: TGCGCCAGCAGCTTGGCACCGCGGGGGGCCTACGAGCAGTACTTC. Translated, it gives CASSLAPRGAYEQYF.

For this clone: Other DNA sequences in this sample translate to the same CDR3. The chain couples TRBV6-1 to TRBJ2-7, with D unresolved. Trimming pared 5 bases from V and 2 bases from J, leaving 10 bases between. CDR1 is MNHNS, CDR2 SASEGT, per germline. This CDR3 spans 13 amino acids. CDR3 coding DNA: TGTGCCAGCAGTCCCCGGCGGCCCTACGAGCAGTACTTC. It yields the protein CASSPRRPYEQYF.

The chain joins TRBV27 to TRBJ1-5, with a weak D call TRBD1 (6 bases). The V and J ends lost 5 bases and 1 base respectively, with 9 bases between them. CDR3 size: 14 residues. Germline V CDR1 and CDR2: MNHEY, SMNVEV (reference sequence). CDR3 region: CASSGTGSNQPQHF. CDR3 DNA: TGTGCCAGCAGTGGAACAGGGAGCAATCAGCCCCAGCATTTT.

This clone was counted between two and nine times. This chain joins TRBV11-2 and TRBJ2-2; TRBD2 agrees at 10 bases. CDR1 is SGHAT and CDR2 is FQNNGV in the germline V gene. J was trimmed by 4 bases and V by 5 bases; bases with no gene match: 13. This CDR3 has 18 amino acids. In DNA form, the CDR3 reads TGTGCCAGCAGCCATGTTCCTACTTTAGCGGGGGGCACCGGGGAGCTGTTTTTT. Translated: CASSHVPTLAGGTGELFF.

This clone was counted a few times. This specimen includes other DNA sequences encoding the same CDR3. CDR3 protein: CASSSLGGTDTQYF. The DNA of the CDR3 is TGTGCCAGCAGCTCACTGGGAGGGACAGATACGCAGTATTTT. The V gene is TRBV7-2, the J gene TRBJ2-3; 7 nucleotides agree with TRBD2. The germline gives CDR1 SGHTA, CDR2 FQGNSA. After removal of 4 bases from V and 3 bases from J, the junction contained 4 bases not matched to a gene. CDR3 length equals 14 residues.

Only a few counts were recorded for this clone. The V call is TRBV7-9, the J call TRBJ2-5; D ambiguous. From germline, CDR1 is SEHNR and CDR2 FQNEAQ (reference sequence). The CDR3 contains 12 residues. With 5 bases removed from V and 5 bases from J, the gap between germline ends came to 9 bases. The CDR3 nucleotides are TGTGCCAGCAGCCAGATGTCTGAGACCCAGTACTTC. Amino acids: CASSQMSETQYF.